This entry lists 27 T cell receptor beta chains sequenced from one sample in a study of blood T cells in healthy people across ages. Sample-barcoded 5' priming and a J-beta primer mix drove a second PCR of 7 to 11 cycles. TCRdb itself ran the 5' RACE reads through MiXCR, one entry per CDR3 protein. The sample consists of 660,000 or so distinct CDR3 sequences, approximately 50% of them appearing once. The sample comprised blood. Receptors were obtained from a man aged 60 to 69 in good health.

This chain joins TRBV7-9 and TRBJ2-1; 8 nucleotides align to TRBD1. Germline values: CDR1 SEHNR, CDR2 FQNEAQ (reference sequence). CDR3 length: 15 amino acids. V shed 0 bases, J shed 9 bases, and the junction held 7 bases outside the gene matches. The CDR3 nucleotides are TGTGCCAGCAGCTTAGCGATGCAGGGGGCCGCTGAGCAGTTCTTC. It is translated as CASSLAMQGAAEQFF. Drawing the rest from reference TRBV7-9 and TRBJ2-1, the complete variable domain is DTGVSQNPRHKITKRGQNVTFRCDPISEHNRLYWYRQTLGQGPEFLTYFQNEAQLEKSRLLSDRFSAERPKGSFSTLEIQRTEQGDSAMYLCASSLAMQGAAEQFFGPGTRLTVL.

A remark on this clonotype: An end of the junction differs from the germline gene, which may be a read error. This chain links TRBV6-2 or TRBV6-3 with TRBJ2-7, with D unresolved. CDR3 length: 14 residues. The V gene's germline CDR1 is MNHEY and CDR2 SVGEGT. The CDR3, as DNA: TGTACCAGCACCAAAGTGGAACCTCCCTACGAGCAGTACTTC. It codes for CTSTKVEPPYEQYF.

The chain is built from TRBV5-1 and TRBJ2-7; D unclear. Germline-derived CDR1 and CDR2 are SGHRS and YFSETQ. The V and J ends lost 8 bases and 6 bases respectively, with 15 bases between them. The CDR3 has 12 amino acids. The CDR3 here is CASAEDGVEQYF. The CDR3 coding sequence is TGCGCCAGTGCAGAGGACGGCGTCGAGCAGTACTTC. Based on the CDR3 plus reference TRBV5-1 and TRBJ2-7, the full variable domain is KAGVTQTPRYLIKTRGQQVTLSCSPISGHRSVSWYQQTPGQGLQFLFEYFSETQRNKGNFPGRFSGRQFSNSRSEMNVSTLELGDSALYLCASAEDGVEQYFGPGTRLTVT.

In this sample, this clonotype turned up once. The rearrangement joins TRBV7-2 to TRBJ2-7; a weak D match, TRBD2 (5 bases). V was shortened by 6 bases and J by 3 bases, with 21 bases between the two germline ends. The CDR3 is made up of 16 amino acids. Germline values: CDR1 SGHTA, CDR2 FQGNSA. CDR3 amino acids: CASRPQAGKVDYEQYF. The CDR3 region has the DNA TGTGCCAGCAGACCGCAGGCCGGGAAGGTTGACTACGAGCAGTACTTC.

This rearrangement joins TRBV12-5 to TRBJ2-1; D gene uncertain. This CDR3 is built from 11 residues. From germline, CDR1 is LGHNT and CDR2 FRNRAP. Trimming stripped 5 bases from V and 5 bases from J, with 4 bases between. The CDR3 DNA reads as TGTGCTAGTGGTCGAAACAATGAGCAGTTCTTC. Translating gives CASGRNNEQFF.

The sample holds many counts of this clonotype. The genes are TRBV7-9 and TRBJ2-1, with a weak D call TRBD2 (5 bases). The V gene's germline CDR1 is SEHNR and CDR2 FQNEAQ (reference sequence). V was clipped by 1 base and J by 2 bases, with 6 bases between them. This CDR3 is 14 amino acids long. The CDR3 here is CASSLVLAYNEQFF. CDR3 in DNA: TGTGCCAGCAGCTTAGTACTAGCCTACAATGAGCAGTTCTTC. The whole variable domain, remainder taken from reference TRBV7-9 and TRBJ2-1, is DTGVSQNPRHKITKRGQNVTFRCDPISEHNRLYWYRQTLGQGPEFLTYFQNEAQLEKSRLLSDRFSAERPKGSFSTLEIQRTEQGDSAMYLCASSLVLAYNEQFFGPGTRLTVL.

The chain has TRBV11-2 and TRBJ2-7; D remains ambiguous. Deletions cut 4 bases from V and 0 bases from J, with 19 bases between. The CDR3 covers 17 residues. Per germline, CDR1 SGHAT and CDR2 FQNNGV. For the CDR3, the DNA is TGTGCCAGCAGCTCAATGGTCCCCCAAATGAACTCCTACGAGCAGTACTTC. The encoded protein is CASSSMVPQMNSYEQYF.

The V call is TRBV29-1, the J call TRBJ2-1; D perhaps matches TRBD1 (7 bases). Trimming removed 6 bases from V and 0 bases from J, with 15 bases in between. The CDR3 sequence is 15 residues long. The germline gives CDR1 SQVTM, CDR2 ANQGSEA. The CDR3 DNA reads TGCAGCGTGGACCCGCGGGACAGCTCCTACAATGAGCAGTTCTTC. Translation: CSVDPRDSSYNEQFF.

In its sample, this clonotype was seen a few times. The rearrangement joins TRBV12-3 or TRBV12-4 to TRBJ2-7; D is undetermined. The CDR3 sequence is 13 residues long. Trimming left V 6 bases short and J 6 bases short, with 15 bases between. The CDR3 here is CASSPGRATEQYF. The DNA for the CDR3 is TGTGCCAGCAGCCCCGGACGGGCCACCGAGCAGTACTTC.

This chain links TRBV21-1 with TRBJ2-7. TRBV21-1 is shown as a pseudogene. CDR3 length: 18 amino acids. CDR3 protein: CASSTERGFSRASYEQYF. CDR3 DNA: TGTGCCAGCAGCACCGAACGGGGTTTCTCTAGGGCCTCCTACGAGCAGTACTTC.

The sample holds a few counts of this clonotype. The V gene is TRBV25-1, the J gene TRBJ2-1; D unresolved. There are 15 residues in the CDR3. Germline lookup yields CDR1 MGHDK and CDR2 SYGVNS. Trimming removed 3 bases at V and 6 bases at J, with 15 bases between. CDR3 residues: CASSETAETSNEQFF. CDR3 nucleotide sequence: TGTGCCAGCAGTGAGACTGCAGAAACGAGCAATGAGCAGTTCTTC. Full variable domain (missing parts from reference TRBV25-1 and TRBJ2-1): EADIYQTPRYLVIGTGKKITLECSQTMGHDKMYWYQQDPGMELHLIHYSYGVNSTEKGDLSSESTVSRIRTEHFPLTLESARPSHTSQYLCASSETAETSNEQFFGPGTRLTVL.

The chain has TRBV6-6 and TRBJ2-5; 9 nucleotides agree with TRBD2. The CDR3 is 16 amino acids. The ends lost 6 bases at V and 5 bases at J; junction bases unmatched: 13. CDR1 and CDR2 from the germline V gene are MNHNY and SVGAGI (reference sequence). This CDR3 is CASSHFSSGGRETQYF. CDR3 nucleotides: TGTGCCAGCAGCCACTTTTCCAGCGGGGGGAGGGAGACCCAGTACTTC.

The J gene is TRBJ2-6, the V gene TRBV20-1, with D unresolved. CDR3 length: 14 residues. V lost 2 bases and J lost 4, with 9 bases in between. CDR1 DFQATT and CDR2 SNEGSKA come from the germline V gene (reference sequence). CDR3 sequence: CSARYEVGANVLTF. The CDR3 DNA reads TGCAGTGCTAGATATGAGGTGGGGGCCAACGTCCTGACTTTC.

Concerning this clonotype itself: The junction shows a germline mismatch at one end, possibly a read error. The genes are TRBV5-1 and TRBJ2-1; 7 bases line up with TRBD1. The CDR3 runs 14 residues. The germline V gene encodes CDR1 SGHRS and CDR2 YFSETQ. DNA of the CDR3: TGCGCCAGCAGCTTGGGCGACAGGGTCAATGAGCAGTGCTTC. It codes for CASSLGDRVNEQCF.

V gene TRBV2 combines with J gene TRBJ1-6; D is perhaps TRBD1 (6 bases). V was clipped by 4 bases and J by 10 bases, with 14 bases between them. Germline V gives CDR1 SNHLY, CDR2 FYNNEI. There are 14 residues in the CDR3. CDR3 amino acids: CASSAEWGRSPLHF. Written as DNA, the CDR3 is TGTGCCAGCAGTGCTGAGTGGGGGCGGTCACCCCTCCACTTT.

The chain joins TRBV5-1 to TRBJ2-5; a weak D match, TRBD1 (7 bases). The CDR3 contains 15 residues. Between the trimmed V and J ends, which lost 4 bases and 5 bases, there was a span of 18 bases. The germline gives CDR1 SGHRS, CDR2 YFSETQ. The chain's CDR3 is CASSHRATGRETQYF. CDR3 coding DNA: TGCGCCAGCAGCCACAGGGCGACAGGGAGGGAGACCCAGTACTTC.

The chain employs TRBV29-1 and TRBJ2-1, with 10 bases lining up with TRBD2. Germline CDR1 reads SQVTM; CDR2 reads ANQGSEA. The V segment lost 7 bases and the J segment 1 base; nucleotides outside the gene matches: 4. The CDR3 sequence is 14 residues long. The CDR3 DNA is TGCAGCGGGGAGCGGGGGGGATCCTACAATGAGCAGTTCTTC. Its protein is CSGERGGSYNEQFF.

The CDR3: CASTTPGPFGSYEQYF. As DNA, the CDR3 is TGTGCCAGCACCACTCCGGGGCCGTTTGGCTCCTACGAGCAGTACTTC. V usage is TRBV28 and J usage is TRBJ2-5; D might be TRBD1 or TRBD2, each matching 5 bases. The J call could be wrong; TRBJ2-7 is a better fit for the DNA end. Germline V gene data show CDR1 as MDHEN and CDR2 as SYDVKM. CDR3 length: 16 residues.

This clonotype occurred once. This chain joins TRBV11-2 and TRBJ2-1, with 8 bases matching TRBD1. After removal of 2 bases from V and 7 bases from J, the junction contained 19 bases not matched to a gene. Germline V CDR1 and CDR2: SGHAT, FQNNGV. The CDR3 length is 19 residues. The chain's CDR3 is CASSLWAWQGQGAPNEQFF. The CDR3 region has the DNA TGTGCCAGCAGCTTATGGGCATGGCAGGGGCAGGGGGCGCCGAATGAGCAGTTCTTC. Together with reference TRBV11-2 and TRBJ2-1, the CDR3 gives the full variable domain: EAGVAQSPRYKIIEKRQSVAFWCNPISGHATLYWYQQILGQGPKLLIQFQNNGVVDDSQLPKDRFSAERLKGVDSTLKIQPAKLEDSAVYLCASSLWAWQGQGAPNEQFFGPGTRLTVL.

This clonotype appeared a single time. The chain carries TRBV24-1 and TRBJ1-5, with 8 bases lining up with TRBD1. In germline, CDR1 is KGHDR, CDR2 SFDVKD. Trimming removed 5 bases from V and 1 base from J; junction bases left unmatched: 0. This CDR3 comprises 14 residues. The CDR3: CATSAGGSNQPQHF. In nucleotides, the CDR3 is TGTGCCACCAGTGCAGGGGGCAGCAATCAGCCCCAGCATTTT.

This clonotype was counted many times. The chain recombines TRBV15 with TRBJ2-5; D call uncertain. Trimming stripped 0 bases from V and 5 bases from J, with 10 bases between. This CDR3 has 14 residues. The germline gives CDR1 LNHNV, CDR2 YYDKDF (reference sequence). CDR3 bases: TGTGCCACCAGCAGAGATCGTGGCTCCGAGACCCAGTACTTC. It yields the protein CATSRDRGSETQYF. The full variable domain, its missing parts supplied by reference TRBV15 and TRBJ2-5, is DAMVIQNPRYQVTQFGKPVTLSCSQTLNHNVMYWYQQKSSQAPKLLFHYYDKDFNNEADTPDNFQSRRPNTSFCFLDIRSPGLGDTAMYLCATSRDRGSETQYFGPGTRLLVL.

This clonotype was recorded a few times. The J gene is TRBJ1-2, the V gene TRBV29-1; no clear D. The CDR3 is made up of 11 amino acids. The V gene's germline CDR1 is SQVTM and CDR2 ANQGSEA. V was cut by 7 bases and J by 3 bases, with 9 bases left in between. The CDR3 reads CSGLGYYGYTF. CDR3 nucleotide sequence: TGCAGCGGTTTGGGGTACTATGGCTACACCTTC.

This chain links TRBV9 with TRBJ1-1, with 12 positions matching TRBD1. With 0 bases clipped from V and 10 bases from J, the junction kept 7 bases outside the gene matches. Germline V gene sequence: CDR1 SGDLS, CDR2 YYNGEE. CDR3 size: 15 residues. The CDR3 bases are TGTGCCAGCAGCGTAGGGCCGGGACAGGGGGCCGGAGCTTTCTTT. It translates to CASSVGPGQGAGAFF. The entire variable domain, with the rest obtained from reference TRBV9 and TRBJ1-1, is as follows: DSGVTQTPKHLITATGQRVTLRCSPRSGDLSVYWYQQSLDQGLQFLIQYYNGEERAKGNILERFSAQQFPDLHSELNLSSLELGDSALYFCASSVGPGQGAGAFFGQGTRLTVV.

The rearrangement joins TRBV18 to TRBJ1-1; a possible D gene is TRBD1 (5 bases). CDR1 is KGHSH and CDR2 is LQKENI in the germline V gene. This CDR3 region has 16 residues. Trimming left V 3 bases short and J 1 base short, with 15 bases between. CDR3 sequence: CASSPTPGRANTEAFF. The DNA for the CDR3 is TGTGCCAGCTCACCGACTCCGGGCAGGGCGAACACTGAAGCTTTCTTT.

This clonotype showed up just a few times. The chain links TRBV7-2 to TRBJ2-7, with 8 bases lining up with TRBD1. V was clipped by 7 bases and J by 2 bases; unmatched bases: 10. The CDR3 extends over 15 amino acids. Germline values: CDR1 SGHTA, CDR2 FQGNSA. This CDR3 reads CASTQAGQGPYEQYF. CDR3 sequence (DNA): TGTGCCAGCACTCAGGCAGGACAGGGTCCCTACGAGCAGTACTTC.

This clonotype was seen more than once but under ten times. V is TRBV5-1 and J is TRBJ2-5, with 12 positions matching TRBD2. Trimming took 0 bases from V and 11 from J; bases not matched to a gene: 14. Germline V gene data show CDR1 as SGHRS and CDR2 as YFSETQ. This CDR3 comprises 17 residues. This CDR3 reads CASSLEASGGAGNEQYF. CDR3 nucleotides: TGCGCCAGCAGCTTGGAGGCTAGCGGGGGGGCCGGCAATGAGCAGTACTTC.

The chain couples TRBV13 to TRBJ2-7, with unresolved D. CDR3 size: 14 residues. The germline CDR1 and CDR2 sequences are PRHDT and FYEKMQ (reference sequence). Trimming shortened V by 0 bases and J by 3 bases, and 9 bases separated the two germline ends. For the CDR3, the DNA is TGTGCCAGCAGCTTAGGAACAGACCTCTACGAGCAGTACTTC. It yields the protein CASSLGTDLYEQYF.